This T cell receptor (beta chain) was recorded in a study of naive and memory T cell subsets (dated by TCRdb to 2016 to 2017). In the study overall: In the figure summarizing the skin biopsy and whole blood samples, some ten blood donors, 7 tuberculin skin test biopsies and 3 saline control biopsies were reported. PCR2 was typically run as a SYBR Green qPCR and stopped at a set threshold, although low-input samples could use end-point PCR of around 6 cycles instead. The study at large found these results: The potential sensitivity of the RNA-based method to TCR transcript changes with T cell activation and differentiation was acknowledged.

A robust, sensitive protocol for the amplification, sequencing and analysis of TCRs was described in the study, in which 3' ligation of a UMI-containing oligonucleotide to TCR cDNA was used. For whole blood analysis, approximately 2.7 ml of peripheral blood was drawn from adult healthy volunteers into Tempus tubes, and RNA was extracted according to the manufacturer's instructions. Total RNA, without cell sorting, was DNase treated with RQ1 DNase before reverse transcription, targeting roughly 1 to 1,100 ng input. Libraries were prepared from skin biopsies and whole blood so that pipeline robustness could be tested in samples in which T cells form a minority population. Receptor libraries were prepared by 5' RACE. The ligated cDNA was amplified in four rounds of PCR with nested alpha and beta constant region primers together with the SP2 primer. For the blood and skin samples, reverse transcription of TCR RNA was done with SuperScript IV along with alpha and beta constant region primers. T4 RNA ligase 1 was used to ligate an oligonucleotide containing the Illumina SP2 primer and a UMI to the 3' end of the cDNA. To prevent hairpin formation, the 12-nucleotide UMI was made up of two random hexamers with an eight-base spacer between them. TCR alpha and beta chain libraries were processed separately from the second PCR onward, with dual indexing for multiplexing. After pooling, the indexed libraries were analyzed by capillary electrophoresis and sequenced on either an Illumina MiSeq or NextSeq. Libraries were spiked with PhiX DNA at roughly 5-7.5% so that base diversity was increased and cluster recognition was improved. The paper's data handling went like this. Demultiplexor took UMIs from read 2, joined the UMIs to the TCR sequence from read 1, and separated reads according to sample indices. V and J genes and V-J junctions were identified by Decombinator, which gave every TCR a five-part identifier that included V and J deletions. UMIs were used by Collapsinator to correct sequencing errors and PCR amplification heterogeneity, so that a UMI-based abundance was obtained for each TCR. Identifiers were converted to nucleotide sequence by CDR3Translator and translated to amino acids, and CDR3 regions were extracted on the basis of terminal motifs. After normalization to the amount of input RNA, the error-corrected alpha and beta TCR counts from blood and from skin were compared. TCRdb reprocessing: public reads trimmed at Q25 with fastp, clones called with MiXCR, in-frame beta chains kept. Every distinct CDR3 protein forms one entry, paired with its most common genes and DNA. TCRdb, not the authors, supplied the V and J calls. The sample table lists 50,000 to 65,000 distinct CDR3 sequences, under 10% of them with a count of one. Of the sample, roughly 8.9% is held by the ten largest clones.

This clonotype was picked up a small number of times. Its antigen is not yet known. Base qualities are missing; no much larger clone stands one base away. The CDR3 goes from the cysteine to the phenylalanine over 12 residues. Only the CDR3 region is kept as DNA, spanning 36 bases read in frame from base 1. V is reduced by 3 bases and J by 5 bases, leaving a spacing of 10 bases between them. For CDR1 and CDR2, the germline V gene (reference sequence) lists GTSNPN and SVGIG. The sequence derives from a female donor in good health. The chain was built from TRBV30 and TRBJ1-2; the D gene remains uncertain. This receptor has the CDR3 CAWRRGPYGYTF. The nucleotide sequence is TGTGCCTGGAGACGCGGCCCGTATGGCTACACCTTC.